Listed below are T cell receptor beta chains from one sample, sequenced in a study of cytomegalovirus exposure and HLA in healthy donors. The method was immunoSEQ multiplex PCR; TCRdb's version includes in-frame clones alone and lacks a portion of them. The sample contains over 200,000 clones, around 86% of which appear only once. Sequenced input: PBMCs. These receptors all come from a young woman in good health and CMV-seropositive. Both conserved end residues are part of each CDR3. The order of the fields is clone size, J gene, D gene, V gene, CDR3 length, CDR3 DNA, CDR3 protein. D genes are given only for firm matches. Some rows have no size entry. The others give once, few or many, or a class for an expanded clone.

- | TRBJ1-1 | - | TRBV4-1 | 14 | TGCGCCAGCAGCCACACACAGGGGAACACTGAAGCTTTCTTT | CASSHTQGNTEAFF
- | TRBJ1-5 | - | TRBV2 | 14 | TGTGCCAGCAGGGGGACAAGGAACAATCAGCCCCAGCATTTT | CASRGTRNNQPQHF
- | TRBJ2-7 | TRBD2 | TRBV6-6 | 14 | TGTGCCAGCAACGGACTAGCGGGAGCCTACGAGCAGTACTTC | CASNGLAGAYEQYF
- | TRBJ1-4 | TRBD1 | TRBV28 | 13 | TGTGCCAGCTCGACAGGGGCTATTGAAAAACTGTTTTTT | CASSTGAIEKLFF
- | TRBJ2-1 | - | TRBV19 | 16 | TGTGCCAGTAGTCCCATGCGTGGGCCCTCCTACAATGAGCAGTTCTTC | CASSPMRGPSYNEQFF
once | TRBJ2-3 | TRBD2 | TRBV25-1 | 17 | TGTGCCAGCAGTGAAGGTCCGGCGGGAGAGGGCACAGATACGCAGTATTTT | CASSEGPAGEGTDTQYF
- | TRBJ2-1 | TRBD2 | TRBV9 | 15 | TGTGCCAGCAGCGTAGGTGGCGGGAGATCCAATGAGCAGTTCTTC | CASSVGGGRSNEQFF
- | TRBJ1-2 | TRBD1 | TRBV5-1 | 15 | TGCGCCAGCAGCACTAACAGGGGGCCTAGAGATGGCTACACCTTC | CASSTNRGPRDGYTF
once | TRBJ2-2 | TRBD2 | TRBV29-1 | 18 | TGCAGCGTTCGTACGGGACTAGCGGGAGGGGTGAACACCGGGGAGCTGTTTTTT | CSVRTGLAGGVNTGELFF
few | TRBJ2-5 | - | TRBV4-2 | 13 | TGTGCCAGCAGCCCCAGGCAAGGAGAGACCCAGTACTTC | CASSPRQGETQYF
- | TRBJ2-7 | TRBD1 | TRBV28 | 14 | TGTGCCAGCAGTCCGCTTGGGACAGCCTACGAGCAGTACTTC | CASSPLGTAYEQYF
- | TRBJ2-1 | - | TRBV27 | 13 | TGTGCCAGCACCTGGGGGGCCTACAATGAGCAGTTCTTC | CASTWGAYNEQFF
few | TRBJ2-2 | - | TRBV27 | 16 | TGTGCCAGCAGTTTATTAGGCAGGCTGAACACCGGGGAGCTGTTTTTT | CASSLLGRLNTGELFF
- | TRBJ2-3 | - | TRBV11-3 | 14 | TGTGCCAGCAGCTTAGCGGGAGTGTCTGGTACGCAGTATTTT | CASSLAGVSGTQYF
- | TRBJ2-2 | TRBD2 | TRBV14 | 16 | TGTGCCAGCAGCCTTGGACTAGGGTCGAACACCGGGGAGCTGTTTTTT | CASSLGLGSNTGELFF
- | TRBJ2-7 | TRBD1 | TRBV4-1 | 14 | TGCGCCAGCAGCCAGGGACAGGGGGCCGGCGAGCAGTACTTC | CASSQGQGAGEQYF
- | TRBJ1-5 | - | TRBV28 | 17 | TGTGCCAGCAGGGGGGACCCATTCAGGGGTAGCAATCAGCCCCAGCATTTT | CASRGDPFRGSNQPQHF
- | TRBJ2-1 | TRBD2 | TRBV6-5 | 15 | TGTGCCAGCAGTTACGGGCTAGCGGGTTACAATGAGCAGTTCTTC | CASSYGLAGYNEQFF
- | TRBJ2-3 | TRBD1 | TRBV29-1 | 14 | TGCAGCGCTCGACAGGGGGGTGGCACAGATACGCAGTATTTT | CSARQGGGTDTQYF
- | TRBJ2-1 | TRBD2 | TRBV25-1 | 15 | TGTGCCAGCAGTGAGGCGGGGGGCGGGGGAAATGAGCAGTTCTTC | CASSEAGGGGNEQFF
- | TRBJ1-1 | - | TRBV5-1 | 15 | TGCGCCAGCAGCCTGAGGGGGGGGAGAGACACTGAAGCTTTCTTT | CASSLRGGRDTEAFF
- | TRBJ1-4 | - | TRBV2 | 13 | TGTGCCAGCAGTGTGACGGGAAATGAAAAACTGTTTTTT | CASSVTGNEKLFF
once | TRBJ1-1 | - | TRBV7-3 | 13 | TGTGCCAGCAGCTCGGAAGAGGGCACTGAAGCTTTCTTT | CASSSEEGTEAFF
- | TRBJ2-7 | TRBD1 | TRBV6-6 | 14 | TGTGCCAGCAGCCGGGACAGGGGTCCGGGAGAGCAGTACTTC | CASSRDRGPGEQYF
once | TRBJ2-7 | TRBD1 | TRBV7-9 | 12 | TGTGCCAGCACCAGGGGGTCCTACGAGCAGTACTTC | CASTRGSYEQYF
- | TRBJ1-2 | - | TRBV28 | 15 | TGTGCCAGCAGTGCCTCTGGGGAGGGAACCTATGGCTACACCTTC | CASSASGEGTYGYTF
- | TRBJ2-7 | - | TRBV15 | 14 | TGTGCCACCAGCAGAGTGGTCGCCGGTCGCGAGCAGTACTTC | CATSRVVAGREQYF
few | TRBJ2-2 | - | TRBV19 | 14 | TGTGCCAGTAGTATAGTTAGCGGTGCCGGGGAGCTGTTTTTT | CASSIVSGAGELFF
- | TRBJ2-1 | TRBD2 | TRBV6-5 | 14 | TGTGCCAGGACCGGGACTAGCGCGTACAATGAGCAGTTCTTC | CARTGTSAYNEQFF
- | TRBJ1-2 | - | TRBV28 | 13 | TGTGCCAGCAGCTTACAGATAAGCTATGGCTACACCTTC | CASSLQISYGYTF
- | TRBJ1-1 | TRBD1 | TRBV6-6 | 11 | TGTGCCAGCAGCAGACAGGGGCGGGCTTTCTTT | CASSRQGRAFF